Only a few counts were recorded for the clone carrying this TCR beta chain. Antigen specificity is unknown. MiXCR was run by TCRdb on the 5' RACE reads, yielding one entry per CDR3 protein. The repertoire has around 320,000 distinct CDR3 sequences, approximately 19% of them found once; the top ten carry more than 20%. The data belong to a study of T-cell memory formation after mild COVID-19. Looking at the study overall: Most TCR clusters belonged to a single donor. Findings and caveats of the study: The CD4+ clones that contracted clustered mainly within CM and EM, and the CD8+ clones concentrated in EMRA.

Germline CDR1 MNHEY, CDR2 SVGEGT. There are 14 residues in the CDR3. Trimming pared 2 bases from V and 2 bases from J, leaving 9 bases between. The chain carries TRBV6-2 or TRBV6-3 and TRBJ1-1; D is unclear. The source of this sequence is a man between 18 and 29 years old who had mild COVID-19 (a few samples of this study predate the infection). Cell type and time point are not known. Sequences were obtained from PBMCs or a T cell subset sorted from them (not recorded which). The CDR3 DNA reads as TGTGCCAGCAGTTACGTTGAGGAAAACACTGAAGCTTTCTTT. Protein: CASSYVEENTEAFF.